This T cell receptor beta chain was recovered during a study of CD8 T cells in ankylosing spondylitis. Overall study results and limits: Seemingly characteristic of ankylosing spondylitis blood was a TCR beta motif consisting of about 8 highly homologous variants. Clones linked to the disease showed a CD8+ phenotype. They occurred at relatively low frequencies in peripheral blood.

Germline V gene sequence: CDR1 SGHRS, CDR2 YFSETQ. V dropped 4 bases and J dropped 3; count of bases not matched to a gene: 5. The CDR3 is made up of 14 amino acids. Molecular-barcoded quantitative 5'-RACE produced these TCR beta libraries. TCRdb ran MiXCR on the 5' RACE reads and lists one entry per CDR3 protein. Of roughly 200,000 distinct CDR3 sequences listed, around 13% are singletons. Worth noting for this clonotype: Antigen specificity is unknown.

This sequence joins TRBV5-1 and TRBJ1-1; 8 bases are shared with TRBD1. Specimen: blood, either unsorted or a sorted T cell fraction (not recorded which). This receptor was taken from a male donor with ankylosing spondylitis or in good health (not recorded which). CDR3 sequence reads: CASSTTGGDTEAFF. CDR3 coding DNA: TGCGCCAGCAGCACCACAGGGGGTGACACTGAAGCTTTCTTT.